A selection of T cell receptor beta chains follows, all from one sample in a study of radiation and T cells in renal cell carcinoma. The protocol was immunoSEQ multiplex PCR, while the TCRdb copy is restricted to in-frame clones and leaves out a portion. The data hold some 130,000 clones, with 70% to 90% observed a single time. The specimen comprised blood, sampled from a patient whose treatment included radiotherapy and nephrectomy. These receptors were collected from a woman between 65 and 79 years old with renal cell carcinoma. Each CDR3 is given with its conserved first and last residue.

j_call	v_call	cdr3_aa
TRBJ1-6	TRBV6-4	CASSDQGALDATSNSPLHF
TRBJ2-1	TRBV7-3	CASSGGFHYNEQFF
TRBJ1-1	TRBV6-1	CASSNRRGAFF
TRBJ2-7	TRBV5-6	CASSPGTGAGYEQYF
TRBJ2-3	TRBV18	CASSLQGMVSTDTQYF
TRBJ1-1	TRBV30	CAWSTTGHTEAFF
TRBJ2-1	TRBV5-1	CASSQAAATYNEQFF
TRBJ2-7	TRBV11-3	CASSSAQGYFGEQYF
TRBJ2-6	TRBV28	CASSLLGSGANVLTF
TRBJ2-2	TRBV5-1	CASSRNRGDTGELFF
TRBJ1-1	TRBV20-1	CSAGGSGEAFF
TRBJ1-2	TRBV15	CATSGGQGTAYGYTF
TRBJ1-1	TRBV2	CASSRLAGNTEAFF
TRBJ2-1	TRBV11-3	CASSLTSGGASEQFF
TRBJ1-1	TRBV19	CASSSRERGAEAFF
TRBJ1-1	TRBV18	CASSPPGNTEAFF
TRBJ1-1	TRBV7-2	CASSFTGTAEAFF
TRBJ1-1	TRBV11-3	CASSFSENTEAFF
TRBJ1-6	TRBV5-6	CASSLGALTSPLHF
TRBJ1-2	TRBV28	CASSLTGNYGYTF
TRBJ1-5	TRBV28	CASSLTGTPQHF
TRBJ2-1	TRBV7-9	CASSLPWRQGVSNEQFF
TRBJ1-1	TRBV19	CASRVGGQMNTEAFF
TRBJ1-2	TRBV27	CASRDRSYGYTF
TRBJ1-3	TRBV5-1	CASSLEGARGNTIYF
TRBJ1-5	TRBV7-2	CASSPGTVANQPQHF
TRBJ2-7	TRBV5-1	CASSPGQGLSYEQYF
TRBJ2-1	TRBV5-1	CASSLEGGAYNEQFF
TRBJ2-7	TRBV5-4	CASSLETGDYEQYF
TRBJ1-5	TRBV19	CASSIDRGTGDMHF
TRBJ2-3	TRBV6-6	CASRNERGNTDTQYF
TRBJ1-2	TRBV2	CASTDGGQGERGYTF
TRBJ2-5	TRBV10-3	CAISESGGAKTQYF
TRBJ2-5	TRBV19	CASSGVETQYF
TRBJ1-1	TRBV5-1	CASSEVGNTEAFF
TRBJ2-2	TRBV4-3	CASSQDRKRGGAGELFF
TRBJ2-1	TRBV25-1	CASREGGQGWFF
TRBJ1-1	TRBV6-5	CASSFLGGTEAFF
TRBJ2-1	TRBV5-1	CASSLGTNNEQFF
TRBJ1-2	TRBV11-2	CASSLPTLYGYTF
TRBJ1-2	TRBV11-2	CAVGQGANYGYTF
TRBJ2-7	TRBV7-2	CASSLYKGISYEQYF
TRBJ1-1	TRBV30	CAWKAYTNTEAFF
TRBJ1-2	TRBV27	CASSRTGWGYTF
TRBJ2-7	TRBV14	CASSQEGEQGAYEQYF